These 26 T cell receptor beta chains were all obtained from the same sample, sequenced in a study of T cell responses to AZD1222 COVID-19 vaccine. Libraries were prepared by immunoSEQ multiplex PCR; TCRdb keeps only in-frame clonotypes and omits some of them. The sample includes 100,000 to 150,000 clones, about 89% of them seen just once. The material was peripheral blood, obtained on day 0 of AZD1222 vaccination. The receptors here all came from an adult in good health.

The chain joins TRBV10-3 to TRBJ1-1, with TRBD1 as a possible D gene (6 bases). The V gene lost 6 bases and the J gene lost 4 bases, with 18 bases spanning the gap. CDR1 is ENHRY, CDR2 SYGVKD, per germline. The CDR3 length is 15 residues. The CDR3 DNA is TGTGCCATCAGCGCAAACCCTGACAGGACCACTGAAGCTTTCTTT. Translation gives CAISANPDRTTEAFF.

This chain connects TRBV15 to TRBJ2-3; D uncertain. V lost 1 base to trimming and J lost 1 base, with 12 bases between them. The CDR3 contains 16 residues. Germline CDR1 is LNHNV and CDR2 is YYDKDF (reference sequence). CDR3 protein: CATSRVTAAGTDTQYF. CDR3 in DNA: TGTGCCACCAGCAGAGTAACAGCCGCCGGCACAGATACGCAGTATTTT.

This clone has only one observation. V is TRBV10-3 and J is TRBJ2-4; maybe TRBD1 (6 bases). This CDR3 is 16 amino acids long. Trimming cost V 9 bases and J 7 bases, with 25 bases left between them. Germline CDR1 ENHRY, CDR2 SYGVKD. The CDR3 loop is CAMTRLQGEGWNIQYF. The DNA for the CDR3 is TGTGCCATGACGCGTTTACAGGGAGAAGGATGGAACATTCAGTACTTC.

The V gene is TRBV4-1, the J gene TRBJ1-1, with 7 nucleotides matching TRBD1. CDR1 MGHRA and CDR2 YSYEKL come from the germline V gene. V shed 0 bases and J 4 bases; nucleotides not matched to a gene: 5. The CDR3 has 15 amino acids. DNA of the CDR3: TGCGCCAGCAGCCAAGAGAACAGGGGTGTCACTGAAGCTTTCTTT. The encoded protein is CASSQENRGVTEAFF.

This clone has just one count. The CDR3 region has the DNA TGTGCCTGGAGCATACAGGGGGGGACCAATCAGCCCCAGCATTTT. Translation: CAWSIQGGTNQPQHF. This chain joins TRBV30 and TRBJ1-5; TRBD1 agrees at 8 bases. CDR1 is GTSNPN, CDR2 SVGIG, per germline (reference sequence). CDR3 length: 15 residues. J gave up 3 bases and V 3 bases, and 7 bases lay outside the gene matches.

The V call is TRBV19, the J call TRBJ2-2; D might be TRBD2 (6 bases). The germline V gene encodes CDR1 LNHDA and CDR2 SQIVND (reference sequence). V was clipped by 7 bases and J by 6 bases, with 9 bases between them. CDR3 size: 12 residues. DNA of the CDR3: TGTGCCAGTAACGGGGGATCCGGGGAGCTGTTTTTT. This gives the protein CASNGGSGELFF.

The chain is built from TRBV9 and TRBJ2-2; possible D gene TRBD2, 6 bases. CDR1 and CDR2 from the germline V gene are SGDLS and YYNGEE. This CDR3 comprises 18 residues. V lost 3 bases and J 1 base, leaving 19 bases between the germline ends. The CDR3 is CASSGRVSHLMNTGELFF. CDR3 nucleotide sequence: TGTGCCAGCAGCGGGAGGGTGTCGCACCTAATGAACACCGGGGAGCTGTTTTTT.

The chain links TRBV6-1 to TRBJ2-3; no firm D call. The germline CDR1 and CDR2 sequences are MNHNS and SASEGT. CDR3 length equals 17 residues. V was pared by 2 bases and J by 2 bases, with 17 bases between. CDR3 protein: CASSENKGPGFTDTQYF. CDR3 DNA sequence: TGTGCCAGCAGTGAAAACAAGGGTCCAGGATTCACAGATACGCAGTATTTT.

V usage is TRBV4-1 and J usage is TRBJ1-5, with 11 bases matching TRBD1. The CDR3 extends over 15 amino acids. V lost 1 base and J lost 5; bases outside the gene matches: 1. Germline V CDR1 and CDR2: MGHRA, YSYEKL. The CDR3 DNA follows: TGCGCCAGCAGCCAAGGGACAGGGGGCGATCAGCCCCAGCATTTT. Translated, it gives CASSQGTGGDQPQHF.

This clone has at least ten counts. The V call is TRBV4-1, the J call TRBJ2-3, with 10 nucleotides matching TRBD2. The CDR3 length is 18 residues. Germline lookup yields CDR1 MGHRA and CDR2 YSYEKL. With 3 bases clipped from V and 3 bases from J, the junction kept 12 bases outside the gene matches. CDR3 bases: TGCGCCAGCAGCCATAAAATTGTCCTAGCGGGGGAAACAGATACGCAGTATTTT. Protein product: CASSHKIVLAGETDTQYF.

The chain couples TRBV2 to TRBJ1-5; the D is unclear. Germline V CDR1 and CDR2: SNHLY, FYNNEI. The length of the CDR3 is 14 residues. The V gene lost 7 bases and the J gene lost 4 bases, with 14 bases spanning the gap. This CDR3 reads CASTGGWVNQPQHF. For the CDR3, the DNA is TGTGCCAGCACCGGAGGGTGGGTGAATCAGCCCCAGCATTTT.

This sequence joins TRBV25-1 and TRBJ1-1, with TRBD1 as a possible D gene (6 bases). Per germline, CDR1 MGHDK and CDR2 SYGVNS. The CDR3 runs to 12 residues. With 9 bases removed from V and 5 bases from J, the gap between germline ends came to 13 bases. DNA of the CDR3: TGTGCCAGTGGGAGGGGGGATACTGAAGCTTTCTTT. Translating gives CASGRGDTEAFF.

The chain recombines TRBV9 with TRBJ1-2, with TRBD1 as a possible D gene (5 bases). Trimming stripped 0 bases from V and 6 bases from J, with 12 bases between. Germline values: CDR1 SGDLS, CDR2 YYNGEE. The CDR3 runs 14 residues. CDR3 DNA sequence: TGTGCCAGCAGCGTAGGATCAGGGTTGGATGGCTACACCTTC. Its protein product is CASSVGSGLDGYTF.

The V call is TRBV14, the J call TRBJ2-3, with unresolved D. The V gene lost 4 bases and the J gene lost 4 bases, with 15 bases spanning the gap. This CDR3 has 15 residues. Germline lookup yields CDR1 SGHDN and CDR2 FVKESK. The CDR3 region has the DNA TGTGCCAGCAGCCCTTCGCTTTACCGGGCAGATACGCAGTATTTT. Protein sequence: CASSPSLYRADTQYF.

Only one count was recorded for this clone. The chain links TRBV7-3 to TRBJ1-1; D call uncertain. Trimming removed 2 bases from V and 1 base from J, with 8 bases in between. The CDR3 extends over 14 amino acids. From germline, CDR1 is SGHTA and CDR2 FQGTGA. The CDR3 loop is CASSLGYGNTEAFF. CDR3 nucleotide sequence: TGTGCCAGCAGCTTAGGATACGGGAACACTGAAGCTTTCTTT.

This chain connects TRBV5-5 to TRBJ1-1; unclear D gene. There are 15 residues in the CDR3. Trimming pared 0 bases from V and 0 bases from J, leaving 9 bases between. Per the germline V gene, CDR1 is SGHKS and CDR2 is YYEKEE (reference sequence). CDR3 protein: CASSLVPYVNTEAFF. CDR3 sequence (DNA): TGTGCCAGCAGCTTGGTGCCCTACGTGAACACTGAAGCTTTCTTT.

The V call is TRBV7-9, the J call TRBJ2-7, with 10 bases aligning to TRBD2. Losses at the gene ends were 7 bases for V and 9 bases for J; bases not matched to a gene: 9. This CDR3 spans 13 amino acids. CDR1 is SEHNR and CDR2 is FQNEAQ in the germline V gene (reference sequence). CDR3 DNA: TGTGCCAGCATAGGATTAGCGGGGGGCGCGCAGTACTTC. Its protein product is CASIGLAGGAQYF.

This chain connects TRBV9 to TRBJ1-3; D unresolved. This CDR3 is 11 amino acids long. Germline CDR1 SGDLS, CDR2 YYNGEE. V was shortened by 5 bases and J by 4 bases, with 4 bases between the two germline ends. In DNA form, the CDR3 reads TGTGCCAGCAGTACGGGAAACACCATATATTTT. Its translation is CASSTGNTIYF.

The chain carries TRBV11-3 and TRBJ2-5; D possibly matches TRBD1 or TRBD2 (6 bases each). The V gene lost 5 bases and the J gene lost 7 bases, with 14 bases spanning the gap. Germline V gives CDR1 SGHNT, CDR2 YENEEA. The CDR3 length is 13 residues. The CDR3 region has the DNA TGTGCCAGCAGCCCCGGGGGCTCGGGGACCCAGTACTTC. Translated, it gives CASSPGGSGTQYF.

A single count supports this clone. The chain carries TRBV6-5 and TRBJ2-5; possible D gene TRBD1, 6 bases. Trimming removed 6 bases at V and 5 bases at J, with 16 bases between. CDR1 and CDR2 (germline): MNHEY, SVGAGI. The CDR3 covers 14 residues. CDR3 DNA: TGTGCCAGCAGGGACAGCTTCGTAGGGGAGACCCAGTACTTC. Amino acids: CASRDSFVGETQYF.

The genes are TRBV30 and TRBJ1-1; a weak D match, TRBD1 (5 bases). Germline lookup yields CDR1 GTSNPN and CDR2 SVGIG (reference sequence). Trimming cost V 5 bases and J 0 bases, with 10 bases left between them. The CDR3 contains 13 residues. CDR3 DNA sequence: TGTGCCTGGCTCGGGACGCTGAACACTGAAGCTTTCTTT. This codes for CAWLGTLNTEAFF.

J is TRBJ2-1 and V is TRBV7-7; the match to TRBD2 covers 8 bases. Germline V lookup: CDR1 SSHAT, CDR2 FNYEAQ (reference sequence). This CDR3 has 16 amino acids. J was trimmed by 6 bases and V by 4 bases; bases with no gene match: 11. CDR3 sequence (DNA): TGTGCCAGCAGCTCGACTACCGGGACTAGGGTCAATGAGCAGTTCTTC. As protein: CASSSTTGTRVNEQFF.

The chain joins TRBV5-4 to TRBJ1-1; D remains ambiguous. V lost 4 bases and J 1 base, leaving 17 bases between the germline ends. This CDR3 spans 16 amino acids. CDR1 and CDR2 (germline): SGHNT, YYREEE (reference sequence). CDR3 DNA: TGTGCCAGCAGCCAAAAGAAAACAACTTGGAACACTGAAGCTTTCTTT. Its protein product is CASSQKKTTWNTEAFF. Full variable domain (missing parts from reference TRBV5-4 and TRBJ1-1): ETGVTQSPTHLIKTRGQQVTLRCSSQSGHNTVSWYQQALGQGPQFIFQYYREEENGRGNFPPRFSGLQFPNYSSELNVNALELDDSALYLCASSQKKTTWNTEAFFGQGTRLTVV.

The chain is built from TRBV4-2 and TRBJ1-5; a weak D match, TRBD1 (5 bases). The V and J ends lost 4 bases and 5 bases respectively, with 18 bases between them. The CDR3 is 16 residues long. Looked up from germline, CDR1 is LGHNA and CDR2 is YNFKEQ. As DNA, the CDR3 is TGTGCCAGCAGCCGGAACCGGGACTCCTCGGATCAGCCCCAGCATTTT. Protein product: CASSRNRDSSDQPQHF.

The chain is built from TRBV5-1 and TRBJ1-1, with no clear D. The V end was cut by 0 bases, the J end by 1 base, with 7 bases between. The CDR3 is 14 residues long. In germline, CDR1 is SGHRS, CDR2 YFSETQ. CDR3 protein: CASSLASENTEAFF. The CDR3, as DNA: TGCGCCAGCAGCTTGGCCAGTGAGAACACTGAAGCTTTCTTT.

This clone was observed a single time. The chain links TRBV6-5 to TRBJ2-5; D is perhaps TRBD1 (6 bases). Deletions cut 6 bases from V and 2 bases from J, with 13 bases between. CDR3 length: 14 residues. Germline lookup yields CDR1 MNHEY and CDR2 SVGAGI. DNA of the CDR3: TGTGCCAGCAGAGGGGGAGTAATGCAAGAGACCCAGTACTTC. It specifies CASRGGVMQETQYF.